This T cell receptor (beta chain) was documented in a study of T cell repertoires in cytomegalovirus infection. Background on the study: Matching HLA type and CMV infection were both indicated by public TCR beta signatures. Study-wide results and limits: Within the response measured ex vivo, HLA-C-restricted CMV-specific TCR beta clonotypes were dominant.

TCRdb passed the reads through MiXCR, listing each CDR3 protein once. Here the sample spans roughly 990,000 distinct CDR3 sequences, 25% to 40% being singletons. Notes on this clonotype: Its matching antigen is unknown.

The CDR3 length is 15 residues. Trimming stripped 0 bases from V and 2 bases from J, with 9 bases between. Germline V gives CDR1 MGHRA, CDR2 YSYEKL. This clonotype originated in a human donor in good health (CMV status not recorded). Some clones in this sample may be carry-over from other donors' samples. The sample was cultured CD8+ T cells from PBMCs, taken from culture after CMV antigen stimulation. The rearrangement uses TRBV4-1 and TRBJ2-3; D call uncertain. CDR3 bases: TGCGCCAGCAGCCAAGACGGGCCACTCACAGATACGCAGTATTTT. Translating it yields CASSQDGPLTDTQYF.